Below are 7 T cell receptor beta chains sequenced from a single sample in a study of shared clonotypes between healthy human individuals (TCRdb year 2020). Library preparation used the immunoSEQ multiplex PCR assay. Entries here come from immuneACCESS through TCRdb and include only in-frame sequences with V and J called. Some clones fail to appear in such tables; in the studies checked, an unresolved V gene covers under half of the shortfall, and the cause of the remainder is unknown. The sample table records fewer than 850,000 clones; roughly 70% of these occur just once. 1.5% to 2% of the sample is taken by the ten largest. Sequencing was carried out using memory CD4+ T cells sorted from blood. The sample's cell subset or site label, decoded: CD45RA-negative fraction. The receptor source for this set is a woman in her twenties or thirties in good health.

CDR3 protein: CATSRAGRNTGELFF. As DNA, the CDR3 is TGTGCCACCAGCAGAGCCGGGCGGAACACCGGGGAGCTGTTTTTT. This sequence joins TRBV15 and TRBJ2-2; no clear D gene. This CDR3 is 15 amino acids long. CDR1 LNHNV and CDR2 YYDKDF come from the germline V gene (reference sequence). Trimming took off 1 base at V and 1 base at J, with 7 bases between the two ends. The full variable domain, with the rest looked up from reference TRBV15 and TRBJ2-2, is DAMVIQNPRYQVTQFGKPVTLSCSQTLNHNVMYWYQQKSSQAPKLLFHYYDKDFNNEADTPDNFQSRRPNTSFCFLDIRSPGLGDTAMYLCATSRAGRNTGELFFGEGSRLTVL.

This chain uses TRBV4-1 with TRBJ1-1; D is unresolved. Trimming took off 6 bases at V and 1 base at J, with 15 bases between the two ends. Germline V gives CDR1 MGHRA, CDR2 YSYEKL. This CDR3 has 15 residues. The CDR3 spells CASRPPGKRNTEAFF. CDR3 bases: TGCGCCAGCAGACCCCCGGGGAAACGGAACACTGAAGCTTTCTTT.

This clone was seen ten or more times. The gene calls are TRBV7-9 and TRBJ2-2; 7 positions agree with TRBD1. The CDR3 has 16 residues. Germline loops: CDR1 SEHNR, CDR2 FQNEAQ (reference sequence). The junction had 13 bases not matched to a gene; V was cut back by 5 bases and J by 7 bases. CDR3 bases: TGTGCCAGCAGCGGGGGTAAACAGGGGACGGACGGGGAGCTGTTTTTT. Translating gives CASSGGKQGTDGELFF.

The CDR3 coding sequence is TGTGCCAGCAGCGAAAAAGCCTACAATGAGCAGTTCTTC. As protein: CASSEKAYNEQFF. The V call is TRBV11-2, the J call TRBJ2-1, with unresolved D. CDR1 SGHAT and CDR2 FQNNGV come from the germline V gene. V was shortened by 5 bases and J by 2 bases, with 7 bases between the two germline ends. The CDR3 has 13 residues.

V usage is TRBV7-9 and J usage is TRBJ1-5; no reliable D call. The CDR3 consists of 11 residues. Germline CDR1 SEHNR, CDR2 FQNEAQ (reference sequence). V shed 4 bases and J shed 3 bases, with 1 base lying between them. This CDR3 is CASSSNQPQHF. The CDR3 nucleotides are TGTGCCAGCAGCTCCAATCAGCCCCAGCATTTT.

The rearrangement uses TRBV28 and TRBJ1-2; possibly TRBD1 for D (5 bases). The CDR3 length is 16 residues. V lost 1 base to trimming and J lost 2 bases, with 14 bases between them. CDR1 and CDR2 (germline): MDHEN, SYDVKM. The CDR3 DNA reads TGTGCCAGCAGTTTATATCGACAGACAACCAACTATGGCTACACCTTC. Encoded protein: CASSLYRQTTNYGYTF.

This clone was observed a few times. V and J are TRBV2 and TRBJ2-1; D is perhaps TRBD2 (5 bases). The CDR3 has 13 amino acids. V gave up 9 bases and J gave up 3 bases, with 12 bases separating them. In germline, CDR1 is SNHLY, CDR2 FYNNEI. The CDR3 here is CASIRENYNEQFF. CDR3 nucleotides: TGTGCCAGTATCCGGGAAAACTACAATGAGCAGTTCTTC.